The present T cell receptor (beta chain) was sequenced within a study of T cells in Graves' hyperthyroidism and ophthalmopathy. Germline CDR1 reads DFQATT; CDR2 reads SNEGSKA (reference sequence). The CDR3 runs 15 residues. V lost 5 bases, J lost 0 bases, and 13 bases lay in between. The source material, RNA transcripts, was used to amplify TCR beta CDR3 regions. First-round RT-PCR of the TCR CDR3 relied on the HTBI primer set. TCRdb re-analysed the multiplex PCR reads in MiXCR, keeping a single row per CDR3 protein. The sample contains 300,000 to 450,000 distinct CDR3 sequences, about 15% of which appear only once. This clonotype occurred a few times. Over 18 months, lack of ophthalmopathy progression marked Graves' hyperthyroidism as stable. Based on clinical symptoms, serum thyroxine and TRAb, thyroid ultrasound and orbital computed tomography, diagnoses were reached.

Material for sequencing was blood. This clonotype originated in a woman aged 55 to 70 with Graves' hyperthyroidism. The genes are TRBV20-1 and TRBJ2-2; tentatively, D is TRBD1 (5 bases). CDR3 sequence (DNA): TGCAGTGCTCCCCGAGCAGGGACGAACACCGGGGAGCTGTTTTTT. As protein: CSAPRAGTNTGELFF.